The 8 T cell receptor beta chains given below trace back to one sample, sequenced in a study of blood T cell repertoires in COVID-19. Produced via immunoSEQ multiplex PCR; TCRdb's table is partial and in-frame only. Of tens of thousands of clones in the sample, 75% to 90% are singletons; the top ten hold roughly 21%. Sample: peripheral blood. The origin of the receptors is a woman older than 75 with COVID-19, enrolled during active disease.

This chain links TRBV2 with TRBJ1-3; D remains ambiguous. Deletions cut 1 base from V and 1 base from J, with 8 bases between. Germline values: CDR1 SNHLY, CDR2 FYNNEI. The CDR3 consists of 15 residues. CDR3 sequence reads: CASSEVRVSGNTIYF. The CDR3 DNA sequence: TGTGCCAGCAGTGAAGTGAGGGTATCTGGAAACACCATATATTTT. The full variable domain, in which reference TRBV2 and TRBJ1-3 provide the parts outside the CDR3, is EPEVTQTPSHQVTQMGQEVILRCVPISNHLYFYWYRQILGQKVEFLVSFYNNEISEKSEIFDDQFSVERPDGSNFTLKIRSTKLEDSAMYFCASSEVRVSGNTIYFGEGSWLTVV.

Notes on this clone: A junction boundary mismatches the germline segment, possibly from a read error. The V call is TRBV7-7, the J call TRBJ2-3, with TRBD2 matching over 12 bases. CDR1 and CDR2 (germline): SSHAT, FNYEAQ (reference sequence). This CDR3 has 18 residues. CDR3 protein: CASSLHSSGGVYTDTQYF. The CDR3, as DNA: TGTGCTAGCAGCTTACATTCTAGCGGGGGGGTTTACACAGATACGCAGTATTTT.

The V call is TRBV11-2, the J call TRBJ2-7; D gene uncertain. The germline gives CDR1 SGHAT, CDR2 FQNNGV. This CDR3 is built from 12 residues. The V gene lost 5 bases and the J gene lost 3 bases, with 8 bases spanning the gap. For the CDR3, the DNA is TGTGCCAGCAGCCCCCTCGGCTACGAGCAGTACTTC. Amino acid sequence: CASSPLGYEQYF.

This clone was seen a handful of times. The J gene is TRBJ1-5, the V gene TRBV7-9; D not certain. The V and J ends lost 2 bases and 3 bases respectively, with 11 bases between them. The CDR3 totals 15 residues. The V gene's germline CDR1 is SEHNR and CDR2 FQNEAQ (reference sequence). CDR3 region: CASSLSTASNQPQHF. The CDR3 DNA reads TGTGCCAGCAGCTTATCCACAGCTTCCAATCAGCCCCAGCATTTT.

The V and J genes are TRBV6-1 and TRBJ2-2, with 8 bases aligning to TRBD1. Losses at the gene ends were 3 bases for V and 4 bases for J; bases not matched to a gene: 4. Germline assignment: CDR1 MNHNS and CDR2 SASEGT. This CDR3 region has 15 residues. The DNA of the CDR3 is TGTGCCAGCAGTGACCAGGGGGCGAGCACCGGGGAGCTGTTTTTT. Translated, it gives CASSDQGASTGELFF.

The V and J genes are TRBV15 and TRBJ1-2; D gene uncertain. Germline V CDR1 and CDR2: LNHNV, YYDKDF (reference sequence). V dropped 5 bases and J dropped 7 bases, with 11 bases sitting between them. The CDR3 extends over 12 amino acids. CDR3 region: CATSASGPGYTF. The DNA of the CDR3 is TGTGCCACCAGCGCCTCTGGGCCTGGCTACACCTTC. The whole variable domain, remainder taken from reference TRBV15 and TRBJ1-2, is DAMVIQNPRYQVTQFGKPVTLSCSQTLNHNVMYWYQQKSSQAPKLLFHYYDKDFNNEADTPDNFQSRRPNTSFCFLDIRSPGLGDTAMYLCATSASGPGYTFGSGTRLTVV.

The chain combines TRBV30 with TRBJ1-5, with no clear D. V was clipped by 3 bases and J by 2 bases, with 20 bases between them. Germline V gene lookup returns CDR1 GTSNPN and CDR2 SVGIG (reference sequence). CDR3 size: 17 residues. The CDR3 sequence: CAWSKRGGIMGNQPQHF. CDR3 coding DNA: TGTGCCTGGAGCAAACGGGGAGGAATTATGGGCAATCAGCCCCAGCATTTT.

The rearrangement links TRBV3-1 (or the pseudogene TRBV3-2) to TRBJ2-7; D gene uncertain. The germline V and J ends were trimmed by 4 bases and 2 bases, with 9 bases remaining between them. Per germline, CDR1 LGHDT and CDR2 YNNKEL (reference sequence). The length of the CDR3 is 13 residues. The CDR3 region has the DNA TGTGCCAGCAGCCGTATCGCGACCTACGAGCAGTACTTC. This encodes CASSRIATYEQYF.